This T cell receptor beta chain was identified during a study of human T cells and chemical hapten exposure. Study-level information: Throughout the approximately 25-week study, diphenylcyclopropenone was applied weekly to the patients' scalps. Study observations and caveats: The study found expanded TCRs formed significantly more large CDR3 similarity clusters than controls.

TCRdb called the RACE reads again in MiXCR, with one record for every CDR3 protein. The sample includes about 160,000 distinct CDR3 sequences, about 27% of them seen just once. CDR1 is SEHNR, CDR2 FQNEAQ, per germline (reference sequence). Deletions cut 5 bases from V and 8 bases from J, with 15 bases between. This CDR3 contains 14 residues. This clonotype was found a few times. What it recognizes is unknown. Time point denoted: patch test 3, about 24 weeks after DPC sensitization. Treatment indicated: therapeutic diphenylcyclopropenone sensitization with weekly scalp DPC. Sequencing started from total RNA isolated from unfractionated whole blood.

The sequences come from whole blood, collected in connection with sensitization to the hapten diphenylcyclopropenone (DPC). The clonotype originates from a woman aged 18-29 years with alopecia areata. Some clones in this sample may be carry-over from other donors' samples. The V gene is TRBV7-9, the J gene TRBJ1-4; D is possibly TRBD1 (5 bases). As DNA, the CDR3 is TGTGCCAGCAGCCGTGGGGGGAACGAAGAAAAACTGTTTTTT. Its translation: CASSRGGNEEKLFF.